The next 21 T cell receptor beta chains were all read from a single sample in a study of T cells in narcolepsy. Produced via immunoSEQ multiplex PCR; TCRdb's table is partial and in-frame only. The repertoire holds fewer than 35,000 clones, approximately 83% seen once, with 0.75% to 1% in the top ten. Sequences were obtained from CD45RA- memory CD4+ T cells from PBMCs. The receptors were sampled from a human donor with narcolepsy.

The V gene is TRBV7-8, the J gene TRBJ2-7; D not certain. Trimming removed 1 base from V and 3 bases from J, with 10 bases in between. CDR3 size: 14 residues. The germline V gene encodes CDR1 SGHVS and CDR2 FQNEAQ. CDR3 region: CASSLEGGYYEQYF. The CDR3 DNA is TGTGCCAGCAGCTTAGAGGGCGGTTACTACGAGCAGTACTTC.

This clone has only one observation. The J gene is TRBJ2-7, the V gene TRBV11-2; perhaps TRBD2 as D (6 bases). The CDR3 totals 15 residues. Trimming cost V 3 bases and J 0 bases, with 12 bases left between them. Germline CDR1 and CDR2: SGHAT and FQNNGV. The CDR3 region has the DNA TGTGCCAGCAGCTTGGGTCGGGGGAGCTCCTACGAGCAGTACTTC. It encodes CASSLGRGSSYEQYF.

The CDR3 loop is CASSQQSRGEKLFF. The CDR3 DNA reads TGTGCCAGCAGCCAACAGAGCAGGGGTGAAAAACTGTTTTTT. The chain recombines TRBV6-5 with TRBJ1-4, with a tentative D call TRBD1 (6 bases). The V and J ends lost 6 bases and 7 bases respectively, with 15 bases between them. Germline values: CDR1 MNHEY, CDR2 SVGAGI. This CDR3 spans 14 amino acids.

The J gene is TRBJ2-2, the V gene TRBV6-1; tentatively, D is TRBD2 (6 bases). The germline V and J ends were trimmed by 2 bases and 3 bases, with 7 bases remaining between them. There are 14 residues in the CDR3. From germline, CDR1 is MNHNS and CDR2 SASEGT. In DNA form, the CDR3 reads TGTGCCAGCAGTGAAACTAGCTACACCGGGGAGCTGTTTTTT. This gives the protein CASSETSYTGELFF.

The chain couples TRBV2 to TRBJ1-1; D uncertain. The CDR3 is made up of 14 amino acids. Germline V gene sequence: CDR1 SNHLY, CDR2 FYNNEI. V shed 6 bases and J shed 4 bases, with 15 bases lying between them. The CDR3 is CASSLGMARTEAFF. The CDR3 DNA reads as TGTGCCAGCAGCCTAGGGATGGCTCGCACTGAAGCTTTCTTT.

For this clone: This CDR3 is missing its conserved last phenylalanine or tryptophan, likely due to a read error. It is unclear where the CDR3 begins or ends on the DNA, so no DNA is shown, and the CDR3 is as TCRdb lists it. The chain recombines TRBV6-5 with TRBJ2-7. The CDR3 is 8 residues long, counting both termini. The V gene's germline CDR1 is MNHEY and CDR2 SVGAGI. CDR3 region: CASRDGSG.

This chain joins TRBV11-1 and TRBJ2-3, with 7 positions matching TRBD2. Germline V lookup: CDR1 SGHAT, CDR2 FQDESV (reference sequence). The CDR3 has 15 residues. The V and J ends lost 0 bases and 1 base, in that order; junction bases with no gene match: 1. This chain's CDR3 is CASSLASGGTDTQYF. The CDR3 DNA follows: TGTGCCAGCAGCTTAGCCAGCGGGGGCACAGATACGCAGTATTTT.

The rearrangement links TRBV4-1 to TRBJ1-1; D is unclear. V lost 0 bases and J 0 bases, leaving 11 bases between the germline ends. Per the germline V gene, CDR1 is MGHRA and CDR2 is YSYEKL. The CDR3 extends over 16 amino acids. The CDR3 is CASSQDVLSVNTEAFF. The CDR3 region has the DNA TGCGCCAGCAGCCAAGATGTTTTATCGGTGAACACTGAAGCTTTCTTT.

The chain employs TRBV19 and TRBJ2-1, with 7 bases aligning to TRBD2. V lost 1 base to trimming and J lost 6 bases; unmatched junction nucleotides: 15. This CDR3 is 18 amino acids long. In germline, CDR1 is LNHDA, CDR2 SQIVND (reference sequence). The CDR3 loop is CASSIGGTTIGHSNEQFF. Written as DNA, the CDR3 is TGTGCCAGTAGTATAGGGGGGACTACCATAGGGCACAGCAATGAGCAGTTCTTC.

The J gene is TRBJ2-2, the V gene TRBV30, with D tentatively TRBD2 (5 bases). The CDR3 loop spans 15 amino acids. V was clipped by 3 bases and J by 2 bases, with 13 bases between them. CDR1 GTSNPN and CDR2 SVGIG come from the germline V gene (reference sequence). The CDR3 sequence is CAWRGLRGNTGELFF. In DNA form, the CDR3 reads TGTGCCTGGAGGGGTCTTCGGGGTAACACCGGGGAGCTGTTTTTT.

This clone appeared a few times. This chain links TRBV7-2 with TRBJ1-1; 7 positions agree with TRBD1. V shed 2 bases and J 5 bases; nucleotides not matched to a gene: 8. Germline-derived CDR1 and CDR2 are SGHTA and FQGNSA. The CDR3 covers 15 residues. CDR3 amino acids: CASSLRTGTITEAFF. CDR3 nucleotide sequence: TGTGCCAGCAGCTTAAGGACAGGAACTATTACTGAAGCTTTCTTT.

The chain carries TRBV4-1 and TRBJ1-1, with 9 bases identical to TRBD1. This CDR3 spans 15 amino acids. CDR1 is MGHRA, CDR2 YSYEKL, per germline. Losses at the gene ends were 2 bases for V and 3 bases for J; bases not matched to a gene: 4. In DNA, the CDR3 is TGCGCCAGCAGCCAACCGACAGGGGGGGACACTGAAGCTTTCTTT. Translated: CASSQPTGGDTEAFF.

This chain links TRBV4-3 with TRBJ1-4, with D possibly TRBD1 on 6 matching bases. Per germline, CDR1 LGHNA and CDR2 YSLEER. The CDR3 spans 16 residues. The V end lost 0 bases, the J end lost 5 bases, and 13 bases lay between the germline ends. The CDR3 DNA follows: TGCGCCAGCAGCCAAGATCTTTCGGGGGGCAATGAAAAACTGTTTTTT. Residues: CASSQDLSGGNEKLFF.

This clone was counted between two and nine times. This chain uses TRBV5-4 with TRBJ1-2, with D possibly TRBD1 on 6 matching bases. V was shortened by 4 bases and J by 8 bases, with 18 bases between the two germline ends. The CDR3 consists of 14 residues. Germline CDR1 SGHNT, CDR2 YYREEE (reference sequence). CDR3: CASSQESGGTGYTF. The CDR3 nucleotides read TGTGCCAGCAGCCAAGAATCGGGGGGCACGGGCTACACCTTC.

The V gene is TRBV4-2, the J gene TRBJ1-2, with a weak D call TRBD1 (5 bases). Germline CDR1 LGHNA, CDR2 YNFKEQ. The CDR3 runs 13 residues. Trimming pared 3 bases from V and 8 bases from J, leaving 13 bases between. Here the CDR3 reads CASSQEPGLGYTF. CDR3 DNA: TGTGCCAGCAGCCAGGAGCCGGGACTAGGCTACACCTTC.

The J gene is TRBJ2-1, the V gene TRBV19; a weak D match, TRBD2 (5 bases). Per the germline V gene, CDR1 is LNHDA and CDR2 is SQIVND (reference sequence). This CDR3 is 14 amino acids long. Trimming shortened V by 3 bases and J by 7 bases, and 13 bases separated the two germline ends. The CDR3 nucleotides are TGTGCCAGTAGTATTGCGAGGACTCAAAATGAGCAGTTCTTC. This gives the protein CASSIARTQNEQFF.

The chain is built from TRBV5-4 and TRBJ2-6; D unclear. V lost 4 bases and J 4 bases, leaving 15 bases between the germline ends. From germline, CDR1 is SGHNT and CDR2 YYREEE (reference sequence). The CDR3 consists of 16 residues. CDR3 sequence reads: CASSQLGLAGANVLTF. CDR3 nucleotide sequence: TGTGCCAGCAGCCAGCTGGGGTTAGCCGGGGCCAACGTCCTGACTTTC.

This sequence joins TRBV19 and TRBJ2-7, with D possibly TRBD1 on 6 matching bases. Germline V gives CDR1 LNHDA, CDR2 SQIVND (reference sequence). V lost 2 bases, J lost 5 bases, and 16 bases lay in between. The CDR3 is 15 amino acids. CDR3 DNA: TGTGCCAGTAGTATACAAGGGGGACGGGGCAACGAGCAGTACTTC. Its protein is CASSIQGGRGNEQYF.

The chain combines TRBV15 with TRBJ2-1; the D gene is possibly TRBD1 (5 bases). Trimming took off 7 bases at V and 0 bases at J, with 10 bases between the two ends. The germline V gene has CDR1 LNHNV and CDR2 YYDKDF (reference sequence). CDR3 length: 14 residues. The CDR3 protein is CATKQTASYNEQFF. CDR3 bases: TGTGCCACCAAGCAGACAGCCTCCTACAATGAGCAGTTCTTC.

The rearrangement joins TRBV5-1 to TRBJ2-3; D perhaps matches TRBD2 (5 bases). This CDR3 spans 15 amino acids. From germline, CDR1 is SGHRS and CDR2 YFSETQ. V was shortened by 5 bases and J by 0 bases, with 13 bases between the two germline ends. CDR3 residues: CASRRGIPSTDTQYF. In DNA, the CDR3 is TGCGCCAGCAGAAGAGGGATTCCTAGCACAGATACGCAGTATTTT.

This clone appeared a single time. The chain combines TRBV6-6 with TRBJ1-4, with D perhaps matching TRBD1 (5 bases). The germline V gene has CDR1 MNHNY and CDR2 SVGAGI (reference sequence). There are 15 residues in the CDR3. V lost 2 bases and J lost 0, with 7 bases in between. DNA for the CDR3: TGTGCCAGCAGTTACGCACAGGCAACTAATGAAAAACTGTTTTTT. Residues: CASSYAQATNEKLFF.